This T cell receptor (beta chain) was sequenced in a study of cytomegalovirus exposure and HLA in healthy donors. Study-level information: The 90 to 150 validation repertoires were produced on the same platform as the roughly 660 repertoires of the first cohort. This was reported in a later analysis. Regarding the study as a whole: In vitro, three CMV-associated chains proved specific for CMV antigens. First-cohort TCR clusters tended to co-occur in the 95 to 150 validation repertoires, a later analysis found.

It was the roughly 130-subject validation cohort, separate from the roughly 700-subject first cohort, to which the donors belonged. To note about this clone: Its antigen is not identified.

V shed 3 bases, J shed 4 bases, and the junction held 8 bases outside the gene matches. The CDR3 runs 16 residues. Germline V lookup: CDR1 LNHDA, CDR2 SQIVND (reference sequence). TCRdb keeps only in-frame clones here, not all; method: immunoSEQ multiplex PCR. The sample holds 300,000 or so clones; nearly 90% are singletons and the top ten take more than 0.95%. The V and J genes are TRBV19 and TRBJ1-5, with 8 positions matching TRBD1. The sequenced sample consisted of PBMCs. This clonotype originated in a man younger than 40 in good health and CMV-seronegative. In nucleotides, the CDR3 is TGTGCCAGTAGTATGATATGGGGGACAGGAAATCAGCCCCAGCATTTT. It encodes CASSMIWGTGNQPQHF.